This paragraph covers one T cell receptor (beta chain) sequence. Its antigen is currently not known. No base quality values were provided; no much bigger clone lies one nucleotide off. These data belong to a study of T cell responses to AZD1222 COVID-19 vaccine (dated by TCRdb to about 2021). As for the study more broadly: A total of about 240 trial participants underwent TCR sequencing, of whom about 210 received two doses of AZD1222 and about 25 received two doses of the MenACWY control vaccine. Enrollment into the trials was organized by age into subgroups of 18-55, 56-69 and 70-plus years, and those subgroups contained approximately 150, 30 and 60 TCR-sequenced participants, respectively. Paper-wide results and their limitations: Epitopes outside the regions mutated in the B.1.351 and B.1.1.7 variants were reportedly recognized by nearly half of the unique spike-specific TCRs. Most participants were white British and females outnumbered males, and the authors suggested that clonal diversity may have been underestimated. Vaccine-associated CD4 TCRs spanned the whole spike protein, with dominant responses in regions 160-218 and 743-854. No day 14 peak-response samples were available, so repertoires were characterized only after the peak T cell response. In the small 56-69-year group, the increase in depth fell short of significance, most likely because of low power. Conclusions about previously exposed vaccinees are limited because only five to seven AZD1222 recipients were SARS-CoV-2 seropositive at baseline. After two AZD1222 doses, both the breadth and the depth of spike-specific TCRs were significantly higher than at day 0 and than in MenACWY recipients.

Spanning cysteine to phenylalanine, the CDR3 consists of 16 amino acids. This entry keeps only the CDR3 DNA: 48 bases, framed from base 1. Relative to germline, V is 2 bases shorter and J is 0 bases shorter, with 11 bases between their ends. For CDR1 and CDR2, the germline V gene (reference sequence) lists LNHDA and SQIVND. The CDR3 regions of human TCRbeta chains were analyzed by immunosequencing. The original methods were these. TCRs in the repertoires were matched against a reference library of SARS-CoV-2-specific TCRs that had been generated with the MIRA antigen-specificity platform. Breadth was defined as the fraction of unique TCRs that were SARS-CoV-2-associated. Depth was defined as the fraction of total T cells that were SARS-CoV-2-associated. Using the MIRA data, each spike-specific TCR was assigned both to the spike region to which the TCR was reactive and to a CD4 or CD8 class. Log10-transformed breadth and depth values were compared by one-way ANOVA with Sidak's multiple comparisons tests. Sourced from immuneACCESS, this table was stored by TCRdb with only in-frame sequences that have V and J called. A share of the clones is absent; for the studies checked, an unresolved V gene accounts for under half, and the remainder has no known explanation. That table is the source of V, J and clone size, and D and trimming were worked out from the DNA. Across this sample there are 140,000 to 150,000 clones, with 85% to 95% seen only once. The top ten constitute 12% of the sample.

The time point label here, explained by the study, means: sample from adult after SARS-CoV-2 infection, after symptom onset. A couple of convalescent COVID-19 patients, sampled after symptom onset from adults with prior SARS-CoV-2 infection, were also TCR-sequenced for comparison. This TCR came from an adult who had recovered from COVID-19. The receptor chain draws on TRBV19 and TRBJ2-4; the D gene could be either TRBD1 or TRBD2, each agreeing at 5 bases. Sequences were derived from peripheral blood, sampled after recovery from COVID-19. The CDR3 loop reads CASSIISGRAKNIQYF. Read as DNA, the sequence is TGTGCCAGTAGTATAATATCGGGGCGAGCCAAAAACATTCAGTACTTC.